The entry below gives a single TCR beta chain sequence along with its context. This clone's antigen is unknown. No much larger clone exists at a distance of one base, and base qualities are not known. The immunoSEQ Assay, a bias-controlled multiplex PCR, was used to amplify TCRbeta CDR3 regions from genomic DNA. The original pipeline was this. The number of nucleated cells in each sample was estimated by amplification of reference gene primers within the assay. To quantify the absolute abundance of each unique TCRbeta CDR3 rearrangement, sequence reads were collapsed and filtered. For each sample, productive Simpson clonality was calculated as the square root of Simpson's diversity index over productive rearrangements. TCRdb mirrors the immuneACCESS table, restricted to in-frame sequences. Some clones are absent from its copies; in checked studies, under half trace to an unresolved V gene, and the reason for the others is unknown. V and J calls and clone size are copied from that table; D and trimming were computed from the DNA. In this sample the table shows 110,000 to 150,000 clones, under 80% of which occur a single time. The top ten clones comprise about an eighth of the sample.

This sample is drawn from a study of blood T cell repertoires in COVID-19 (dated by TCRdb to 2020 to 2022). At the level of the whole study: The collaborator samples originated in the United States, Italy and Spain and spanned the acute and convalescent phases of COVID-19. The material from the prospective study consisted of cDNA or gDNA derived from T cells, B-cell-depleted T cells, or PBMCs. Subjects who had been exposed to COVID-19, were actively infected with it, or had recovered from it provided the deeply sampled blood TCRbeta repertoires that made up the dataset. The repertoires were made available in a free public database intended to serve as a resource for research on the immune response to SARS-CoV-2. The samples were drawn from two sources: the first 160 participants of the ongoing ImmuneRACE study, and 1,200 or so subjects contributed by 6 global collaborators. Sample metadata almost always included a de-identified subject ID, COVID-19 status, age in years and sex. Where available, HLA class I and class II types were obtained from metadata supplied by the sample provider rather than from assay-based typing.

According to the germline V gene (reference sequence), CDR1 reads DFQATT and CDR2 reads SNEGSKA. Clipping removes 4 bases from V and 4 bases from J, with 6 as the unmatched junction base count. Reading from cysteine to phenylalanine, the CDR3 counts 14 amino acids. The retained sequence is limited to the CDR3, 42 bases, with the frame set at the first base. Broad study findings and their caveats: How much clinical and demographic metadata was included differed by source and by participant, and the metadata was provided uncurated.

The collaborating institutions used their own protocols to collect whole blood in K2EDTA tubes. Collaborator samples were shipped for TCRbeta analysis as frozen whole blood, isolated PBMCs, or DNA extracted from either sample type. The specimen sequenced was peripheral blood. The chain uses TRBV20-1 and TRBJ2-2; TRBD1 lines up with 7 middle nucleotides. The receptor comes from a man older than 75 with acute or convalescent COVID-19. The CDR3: CSATDRAATGELFF. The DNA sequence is TGCAGTGCTACTGACAGGGCGGCCACCGGGGAGCTGTTTTTT.